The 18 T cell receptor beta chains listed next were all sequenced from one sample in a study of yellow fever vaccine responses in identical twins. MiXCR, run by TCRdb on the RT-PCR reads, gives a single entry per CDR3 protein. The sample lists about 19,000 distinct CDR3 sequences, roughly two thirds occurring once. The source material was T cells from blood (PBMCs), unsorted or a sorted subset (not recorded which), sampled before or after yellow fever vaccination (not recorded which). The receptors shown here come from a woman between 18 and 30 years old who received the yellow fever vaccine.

The CDR3 coding sequence is TGCAGTGCTAGTTCCCCAGGGGGCAGCGATACGCAGTATTTT. The encoded protein is CSASSPGGSDTQYF. The rearrangement uses TRBV20-1 and TRBJ2-3; TRBD1 matches at 8 bases. CDR1 and CDR2 (germline): DFQATT, SNEGSKA (reference sequence). The CDR3 has 14 residues. V lost 3 bases, J lost 6 bases, and 8 bases stayed unmatched.

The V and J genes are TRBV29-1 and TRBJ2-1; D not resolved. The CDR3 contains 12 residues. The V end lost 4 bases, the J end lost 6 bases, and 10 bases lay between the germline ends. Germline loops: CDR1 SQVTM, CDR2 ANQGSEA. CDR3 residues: CSVVAAINEQFF. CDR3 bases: TGCAGCGTTGTGGCGGCTATCAATGAGCAGTTCTTC.

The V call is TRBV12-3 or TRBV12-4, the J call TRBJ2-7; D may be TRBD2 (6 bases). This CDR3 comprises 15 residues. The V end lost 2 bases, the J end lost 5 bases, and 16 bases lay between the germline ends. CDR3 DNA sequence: TGTGCCAGCAGTTTATGGAGGGCAGCTTCGGACGAGCAGTACTTC. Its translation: CASSLWRAASDEQYF.

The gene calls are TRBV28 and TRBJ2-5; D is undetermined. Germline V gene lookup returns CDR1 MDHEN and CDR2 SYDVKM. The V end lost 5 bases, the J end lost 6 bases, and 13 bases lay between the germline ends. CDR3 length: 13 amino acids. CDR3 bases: TGTGCCAGCAGTCCCCCGGGCCCTCAGACCCAGTACTTC. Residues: CASSPPGPQTQYF.

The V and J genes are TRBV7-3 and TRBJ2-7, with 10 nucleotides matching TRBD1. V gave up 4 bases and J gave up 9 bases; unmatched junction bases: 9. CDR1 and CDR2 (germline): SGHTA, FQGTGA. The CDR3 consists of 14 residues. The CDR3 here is CASSSSGTGVGQYF. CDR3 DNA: TGTGCCAGCAGCTCCTCCGGGACAGGGGTTGGGCAGTACTTC.

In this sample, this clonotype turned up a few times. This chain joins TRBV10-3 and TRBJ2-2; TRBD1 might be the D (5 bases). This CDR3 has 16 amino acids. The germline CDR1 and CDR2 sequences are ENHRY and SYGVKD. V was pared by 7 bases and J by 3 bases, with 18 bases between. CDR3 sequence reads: CAINSGVDSDTGELFF. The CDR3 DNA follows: TGTGCCATCAATAGTGGGGTAGACAGTGACACCGGGGAGCTGTTTTTT.

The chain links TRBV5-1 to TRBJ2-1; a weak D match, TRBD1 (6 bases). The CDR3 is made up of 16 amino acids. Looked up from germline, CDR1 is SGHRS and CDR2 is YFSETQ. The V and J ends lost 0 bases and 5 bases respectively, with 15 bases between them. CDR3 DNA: TGCGCCAGCAGCTTGGCAGGGGCCTCATTCCACAATGAGCAGTTCTTC. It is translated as CASSLAGASFHNEQFF. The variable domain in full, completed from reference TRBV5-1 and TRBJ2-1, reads KAGVTQTPRYLIKTRGQQVTLSCSPISGHRSVSWYQQTPGQGLQFLFEYFSETQRNKGNFPGRFSGRQFSNSRSEMNVSTLELGDSALYLCASSLAGASFHNEQFFGPGTRLTVL.

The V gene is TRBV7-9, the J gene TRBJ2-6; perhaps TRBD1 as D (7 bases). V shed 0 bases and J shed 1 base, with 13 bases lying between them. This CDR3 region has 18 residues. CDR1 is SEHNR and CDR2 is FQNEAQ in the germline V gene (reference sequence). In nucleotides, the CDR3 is TGTGCCAGCAGCTTAGCCGGCAGGGGGGAGTCTGGGGCCAACGTCCTGACTTTC. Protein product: CASSLAGRGESGANVLTF.

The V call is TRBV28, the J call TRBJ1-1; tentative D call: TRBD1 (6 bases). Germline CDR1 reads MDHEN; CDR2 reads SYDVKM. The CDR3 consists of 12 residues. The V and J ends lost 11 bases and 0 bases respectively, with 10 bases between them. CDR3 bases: TGTGCCTCGGACAGAATGAACACTGAAGCTTTCTTT. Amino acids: CASDRMNTEAFF.

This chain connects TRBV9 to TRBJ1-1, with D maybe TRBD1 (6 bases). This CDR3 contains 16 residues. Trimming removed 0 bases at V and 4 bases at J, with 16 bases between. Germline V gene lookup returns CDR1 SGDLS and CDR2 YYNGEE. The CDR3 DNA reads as TGTGCCAGCAGCGTAGGGGATCCGGGGGCGGCCACTGAAGCTTTCTTT. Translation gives CASSVGDPGAATEAFF.

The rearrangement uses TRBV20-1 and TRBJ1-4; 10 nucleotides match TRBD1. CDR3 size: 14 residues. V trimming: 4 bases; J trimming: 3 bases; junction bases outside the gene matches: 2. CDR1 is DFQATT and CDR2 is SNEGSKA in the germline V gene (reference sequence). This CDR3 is CSATGQGANEKLFF. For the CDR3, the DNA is TGCAGTGCTACAGGACAGGGGGCTAATGAAAAACTGTTTTTT.

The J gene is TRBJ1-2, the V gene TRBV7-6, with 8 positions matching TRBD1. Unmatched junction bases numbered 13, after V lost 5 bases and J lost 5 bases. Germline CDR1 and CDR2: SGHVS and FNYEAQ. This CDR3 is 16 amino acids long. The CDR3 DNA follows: TGTGCCAGCAGCCAACTCCCGGGACAGGCGTTTTATGGCTACACCTTC. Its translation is CASSQLPGQAFYGYTF.

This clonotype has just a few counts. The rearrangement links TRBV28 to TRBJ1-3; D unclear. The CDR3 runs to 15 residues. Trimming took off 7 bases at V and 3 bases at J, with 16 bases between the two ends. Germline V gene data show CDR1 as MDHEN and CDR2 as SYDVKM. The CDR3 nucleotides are TGTGCCAGCATTATACGGGGTAGTGGTGGAAACACCATATATTTT. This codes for CASIIRGSGGNTIYF.

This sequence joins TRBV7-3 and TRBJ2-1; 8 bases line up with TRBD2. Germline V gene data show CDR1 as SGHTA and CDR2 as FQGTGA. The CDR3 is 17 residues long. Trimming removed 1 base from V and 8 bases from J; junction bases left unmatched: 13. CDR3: CASSLNPVGSGTHEQFF. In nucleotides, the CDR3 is TGTGCCAGCAGCTTAAACCCCGTGGGTAGCGGGACCCATGAGCAGTTCTTC.

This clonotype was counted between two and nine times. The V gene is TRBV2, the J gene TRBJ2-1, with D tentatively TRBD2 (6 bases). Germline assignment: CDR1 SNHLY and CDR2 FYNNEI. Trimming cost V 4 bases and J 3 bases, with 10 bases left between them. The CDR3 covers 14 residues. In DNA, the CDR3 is TGTGCCAGCAGTGGGGCGGGAAGCTACAATGAGCAGTTCTTC. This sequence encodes CASSGAGSYNEQFF. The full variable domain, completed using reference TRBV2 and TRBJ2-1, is EPEVTQTPSHQVTQMGQEVILRCVPISNHLYFYWYRQILGQKVEFLVSFYNNEISEKSEIFDDQFSVERPDGSNFTLKIRSTKLEDSAMYFCASSGAGSYNEQFFGPGTRLTVL.

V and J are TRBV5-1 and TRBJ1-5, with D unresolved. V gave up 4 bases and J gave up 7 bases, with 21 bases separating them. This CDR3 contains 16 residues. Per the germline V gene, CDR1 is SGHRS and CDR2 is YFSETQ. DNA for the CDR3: TGCGCCAGCAGCCCCGACGGCACACCAGGAGACCAGCCCCAGCATTTT. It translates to CASSPDGTPGDQPQHF.

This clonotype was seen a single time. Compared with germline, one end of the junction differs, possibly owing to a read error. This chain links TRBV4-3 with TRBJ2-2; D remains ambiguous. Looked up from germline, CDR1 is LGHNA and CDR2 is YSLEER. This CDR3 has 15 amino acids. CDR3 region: CASRQDVGNTGELFF. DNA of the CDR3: TGCGCCAGCAGACAAGATGTGGGGAACACCGGGGAGCTGTTTTTT.

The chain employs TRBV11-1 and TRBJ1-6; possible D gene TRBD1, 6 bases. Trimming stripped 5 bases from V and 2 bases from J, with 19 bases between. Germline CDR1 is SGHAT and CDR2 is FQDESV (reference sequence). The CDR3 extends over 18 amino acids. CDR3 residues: CASSPGTTTGPYNSPLHF. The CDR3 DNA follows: TGTGCCAGCAGCCCCGGGACAACCACGGGACCCTATAATTCACCCCTCCACTTT.